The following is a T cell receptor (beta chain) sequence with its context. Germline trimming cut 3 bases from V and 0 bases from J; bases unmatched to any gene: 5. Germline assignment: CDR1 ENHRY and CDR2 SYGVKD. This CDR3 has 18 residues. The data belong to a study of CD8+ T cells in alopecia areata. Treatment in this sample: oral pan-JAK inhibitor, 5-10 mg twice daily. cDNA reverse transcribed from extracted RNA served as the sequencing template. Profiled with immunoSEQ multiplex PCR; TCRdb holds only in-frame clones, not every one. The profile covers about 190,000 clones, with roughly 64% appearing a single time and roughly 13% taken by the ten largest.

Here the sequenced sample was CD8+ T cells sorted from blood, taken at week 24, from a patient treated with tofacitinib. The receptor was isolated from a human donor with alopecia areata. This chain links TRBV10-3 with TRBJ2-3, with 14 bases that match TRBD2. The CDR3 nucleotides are TGTGCCATCAGTGACGGGACTAGCGGGGGATCTAGCACAGATACGCAGTATTTT. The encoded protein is CAISDGTSGGSSTDTQYF.